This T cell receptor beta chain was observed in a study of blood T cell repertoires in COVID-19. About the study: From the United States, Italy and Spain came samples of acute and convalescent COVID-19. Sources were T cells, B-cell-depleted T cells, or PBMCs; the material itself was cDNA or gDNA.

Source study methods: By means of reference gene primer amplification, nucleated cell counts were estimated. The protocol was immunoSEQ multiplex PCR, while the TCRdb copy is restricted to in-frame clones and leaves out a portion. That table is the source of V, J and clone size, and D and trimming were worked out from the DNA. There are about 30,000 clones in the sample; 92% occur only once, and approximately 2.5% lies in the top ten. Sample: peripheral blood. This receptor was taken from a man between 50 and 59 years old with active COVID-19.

CDR3 coding DNA: TGTGCCAGCTCACCGGTAGCGGGAGGGCCTGACACCGGGGAGCTGTTTTTT. This encodes CASSPVAGGPDTGELFF. The chain employs TRBV18 and TRBJ2-2; 11 positions agree with TRBD2. Trimming removed 3 bases from V and 3 bases from J; junction bases left unmatched: 6. In germline, CDR1 is KGHSH, CDR2 LQKENI. This CDR3 contains 17 residues.